The 19 T cell receptor beta chains listed next were all sequenced from one sample in a study of T cell responses to AZD1222 COVID-19 vaccine. Libraries were prepared by immunoSEQ multiplex PCR; TCRdb keeps only in-frame clonotypes and omits some of them. The profile shows under 150,000 clones, 85% to 90% of them singletons. The specimen was peripheral blood, collected 28 days after the second AZD1222 dose. These receptor sequences come from an adult who received the AZD1222 COVID-19 vaccine.

J is TRBJ2-2 and V is TRBV18, with D unresolved. The CDR3 length is 13 residues. Deletions cut 6 bases from V and 4 bases from J, with 9 bases between. Germline lookup yields CDR1 KGHSH and CDR2 LQKENI. The CDR3 sequence: CASSRPGTGELFF. CDR3 DNA sequence: TGTGCCAGCTCCCGCCCCGGCACCGGGGAGCTGTTTTTT.

The rearrangement joins TRBV7-3 to TRBJ1-1, with D possibly matching TRBD1 (6 bases). The germline V gene encodes CDR1 SGHTA and CDR2 FQGTGA. Trimming took off 2 bases at V and 4 bases at J, with 11 bases between the two ends. The CDR3 is 14 amino acids. Written as DNA, the CDR3 is TGTGCCAGCAGCTTACAGGGGAGGGCCACTGAAGCTTTCTTT. It translates to CASSLQGRATEAFF.

The J gene is TRBJ2-7, the V gene TRBV30; D gene unclear. This CDR3 spans 13 amino acids. Germline V gives CDR1 GTSNPN, CDR2 SVGIG (reference sequence). The V and J ends lost 0 bases and 4 bases respectively, with 10 bases between them. CDR3 protein: CAWSVPGVYEQYF. CDR3 sequence (DNA): TGTGCCTGGAGTGTACCTGGAGTTTACGAGCAGTACTTC.

The J gene is TRBJ1-1, the V gene TRBV10-2, with 7 bases lining up with TRBD1. Germline loops: CDR1 WSHSY, CDR2 SAAADI. Trimming removed 6 bases from V and 0 bases from J; junction bases left unmatched: 1. This CDR3 comprises 13 residues. This CDR3 is CASRDRMNTEAFF. The CDR3, as DNA: TGCGCCAGCAGGGACAGGATGAACACTGAAGCTTTCTTT.

The chain combines TRBV7-3 with TRBJ2-1, with TRBD1 matching over 10 bases. Trimming removed 5 bases from V and 5 bases from J; junction bases left unmatched: 6. The germline gives CDR1 SGHTA, CDR2 FQGTGA. The length of the CDR3 is 15 residues. This chain's CDR3 is CASSTRTGGNNEQFF. CDR3 sequence (DNA): TGTGCCAGCAGCACCAGGACAGGGGGAAACAATGAGCAGTTCTTC.

CDR3 residues: CASSPGGYRMNTEAFF. CDR3 bases: TGTGCCAGCAGTCCAGGGGGGTACCGCATGAACACTGAAGCTTTCTTT. The chain uses TRBV7-8 and TRBJ1-1, with 7 bases matching TRBD1. This CDR3 is 16 amino acids long. CDR1 and CDR2 (germline): SGHVS, FQNEAQ. V dropped 6 bases and J dropped 0; count of bases not matched to a gene: 10.

This chain joins TRBV18 and TRBJ2-6, with a weak D call TRBD1 (6 bases). With 2 bases removed from V and 9 bases from J, the gap between germline ends came to 23 bases. The CDR3 consists of 18 residues. CDR1 and CDR2 from the germline V gene are KGHSH and LQKENI. The CDR3 region has the DNA TGTGCCAGCTCACCAATTCGGGCAGGGGACCTCCTGGTCAACGTCCTGACTTTC. It translates to CASSPIRAGDLLVNVLTF. The whole variable domain, filled in from reference TRBV18 and TRBJ2-6, reads NAGVMQNPRHLVRRRGQEARLRCSPMKGHSHVYWYRQLPEEGLKFMVYLQKENIIDESGMPKERFSAEFPKEGPSILRIQQVVRGDSAAYFCASSPIRAGDLLVNVLTFGAGSRLTVL.

This clone was recorded once. The rearrangement links TRBV3-1 (or the pseudogene TRBV3-2) to TRBJ1-1; D ambiguous. CDR1 is LGHDT, CDR2 YNNKEL, per germline (reference sequence). Trimming removed 1 base at V and 0 bases at J, with 9 bases between. CDR3 length equals 15 residues. CDR3 amino acids: CASSQGLGMNTEAFF. CDR3 in DNA: TGTGCCAGCAGCCAAGGTTTGGGGATGAACACTGAAGCTTTCTTT.

This clone showed up just a few times. The chain employs TRBV9 and TRBJ1-1, with D uncertain. CDR1 is SGDLS and CDR2 is YYNGEE in the germline V gene. The CDR3 length is 14 residues. V was clipped by 0 bases and J by 1 base, with 7 bases between them. The CDR3 DNA follows: TGTGCCAGCAGCGTAGGTCACCAGAACACTGAAGCTTTCTTT. Protein: CASSVGHQNTEAFF.

This chain's CDR3 is CASSMGTVEAFF. The CDR3 region has the DNA TGTGCCAGTAGTATGGGGACGGTCGAAGCTTTCTTT. V gene TRBV19 combines with J gene TRBJ1-1; possible D gene TRBD1, 5 bases. CDR3 size: 12 residues. CDR1 LNHDA and CDR2 SQIVND come from the germline V gene (reference sequence). V lost 3 bases to trimming and J lost 8 bases, with 10 bases between them.

The V call is TRBV10-1, the J call TRBJ2-3; 7 bases agree with TRBD1. The trim removed 5 bases at V and 4 bases at J, leaving 6 bases unmatched. This CDR3 region has 14 residues. Germline loops: CDR1 WNHNN, CDR2 SYGVQD (reference sequence). CDR3 region: CASSPSGGSDTQYF. CDR3 coding DNA: TGCGCCAGCAGTCCGTCAGGGGGATCAGATACGCAGTATTTT.

The CDR3 protein is CASSPRGGQETQYF. The CDR3, as DNA: TGTGCCAGCAGCCCCCGGGGCGGGCAAGAGACCCAGTACTTC. The chain couples TRBV11-2 to TRBJ2-5, with D tentatively TRBD1 or TRBD2 (5 bases each). V shed 5 bases and J shed 2 bases, with 12 bases lying between them. The CDR3 is 14 amino acids. Looked up from germline, CDR1 is SGHAT and CDR2 is FQNNGV.

In this sample, this clone turned up once. V usage is TRBV9 and J usage is TRBJ2-1; 13 positions agree with TRBD2. Germline CDR1 is SGDLS and CDR2 is YYNGEE. After removal of 5 bases from V and 0 bases from J, the junction contained 11 bases not matched to a gene. The CDR3 spans 19 residues. The DNA of the CDR3 is TGTGCCAGCAGTTTTACCGGACTAGCGGGAGAGATCTCCTACAATGAGCAGTTCTTC. Translating gives CASSFTGLAGEISYNEQFF.

Comment on this clone: Other nucleotide sequences in the sample specify the same CDR3. The chain employs TRBV5-6 and TRBJ2-1; D is possibly TRBD2 (5 bases). CDR3 length: 14 residues. Germline V gives CDR1 SGHDT, CDR2 YYEEEE. V lost 0 bases and J lost 3, with 7 bases in between. The CDR3 DNA is TGTGCCAGCAGCTTGGTCGGGGACTACAATGAGCAGTTCTTC. Its protein is CASSLVGDYNEQFF.

The chain joins TRBV9 to TRBJ1-4; D is uncertain. CDR1 is SGDLS and CDR2 is YYNGEE in the germline V gene. The ends were cut back, 4 bases at V and 5 bases at J, with 9 bases in the middle. This CDR3 has 13 residues. The chain's CDR3 is CASSFGRNEKLFF. The CDR3 region has the DNA TGTGCCAGCAGCTTCGGGAGAAATGAAAAACTGTTTTTT.

The chain recombines TRBV28 with TRBJ2-2, with D unclear. There are 15 residues in the CDR3. Trimming cost V 7 bases and J 0 bases, with 12 bases left between them. Per the germline V gene, CDR1 is MDHEN and CDR2 is SYDVKM. CDR3 region: CASIPSGPNTGELFF. The CDR3 DNA follows: TGTGCCAGCATACCTTCAGGACCGAACACCGGGGAGCTGTTTTTT.

The rearrangement uses TRBV5-1 and TRBJ2-7; D remains ambiguous. The CDR3 has 15 residues. Trimming cost V 0 bases and J 3 bases, with 13 bases left between them. Germline V gene sequence: CDR1 SGHRS, CDR2 YFSETQ. The CDR3 coding sequence is TGCGCCAGCAGCTTGGTAAACGGGTTGAGCTACGAGCAGTACTTC. It encodes CASSLVNGLSYEQYF. Combining the CDR3 with reference TRBV5-1 and TRBJ2-7 gives the whole variable domain KAGVTQTPRYLIKTRGQQVTLSCSPISGHRSVSWYQQTPGQGLQFLFEYFSETQRNKGNFPGRFSGRQFSNSRSEMNVSTLELGDSALYLCASSLVNGLSYEQYFGPGTRLTVT.

This clone has just one count. This rearrangement joins TRBV29-1 to TRBJ2-5, with D perhaps given as TRBD1 or TRBD2 (6 bases each). Germline lookup yields CDR1 SQVTM and CDR2 ANQGSEA. V lost 5 bases and J lost 5, with 15 bases in between. CDR3 length: 13 amino acids. CDR3 in amino acids: CSVQRGPSETQYF. The CDR3 DNA reads TGCAGCGTTCAACGGGGGCCCTCGGAGACCCAGTACTTC.

The rearrangement links TRBV5-1 to TRBJ2-2; D is unresolved. Germline V gene data show CDR1 as SGHRS and CDR2 as YFSETQ. Trimming removed 4 bases from V and 1 base from J, with 8 bases in between. The CDR3 length is 14 residues. CDR3 DNA: TGCGCCAGCAGCCTGGTAGGGAACACCGGGGAGCTGTTTTTT. Translated: CASSLVGNTGELFF.